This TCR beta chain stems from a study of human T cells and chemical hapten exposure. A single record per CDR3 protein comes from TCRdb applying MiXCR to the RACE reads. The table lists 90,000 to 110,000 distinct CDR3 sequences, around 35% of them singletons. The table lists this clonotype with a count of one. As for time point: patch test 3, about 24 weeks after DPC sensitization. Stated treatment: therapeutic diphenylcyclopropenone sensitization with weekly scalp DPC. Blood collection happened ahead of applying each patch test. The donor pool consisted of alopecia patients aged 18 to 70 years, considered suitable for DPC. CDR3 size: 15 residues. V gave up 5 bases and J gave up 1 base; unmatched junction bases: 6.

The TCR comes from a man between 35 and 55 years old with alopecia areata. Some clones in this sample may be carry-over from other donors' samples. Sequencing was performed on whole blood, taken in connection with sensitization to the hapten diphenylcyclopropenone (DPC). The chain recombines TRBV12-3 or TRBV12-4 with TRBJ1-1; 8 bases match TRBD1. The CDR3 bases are TGTGCCAGCAGTCTACAGGGGGTGTCGAACACTGAAGCTTTCTTT. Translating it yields CASSLQGVSNTEAFF.